This T cell receptor (beta chain) emerged from a study of cytomegalovirus exposure and HLA in healthy donors. J was trimmed by 0 bases and V by 5 bases; bases with no gene match: 6. The CDR3 covers 17 residues. The germline gives CDR1 SNHLY, CDR2 FYNNEI. A multiplex PCR was run with 60 Vbeta primers and 13 Jbeta primers. Sequencing was performed with immunoSEQ multiplex PCR; in TCRdb, only in-frame clones are kept and a portion is missing. Its listing shows over 55,000 clones. The receptor comes from a boy between 10 and 17 years old in good health and CMV-seronegative. Sequencing was carried out using PBMCs. The V and J genes are TRBV2 and TRBJ2-3, with 12 bases matching TRBD2. In nucleotides, the CDR3 is TGTGCCAGCAGTTCTCTAGCGGGAGGGCCCAGCACAGATACGCAGTATTTT. As protein: CASSSLAGGPSTDTQYF.